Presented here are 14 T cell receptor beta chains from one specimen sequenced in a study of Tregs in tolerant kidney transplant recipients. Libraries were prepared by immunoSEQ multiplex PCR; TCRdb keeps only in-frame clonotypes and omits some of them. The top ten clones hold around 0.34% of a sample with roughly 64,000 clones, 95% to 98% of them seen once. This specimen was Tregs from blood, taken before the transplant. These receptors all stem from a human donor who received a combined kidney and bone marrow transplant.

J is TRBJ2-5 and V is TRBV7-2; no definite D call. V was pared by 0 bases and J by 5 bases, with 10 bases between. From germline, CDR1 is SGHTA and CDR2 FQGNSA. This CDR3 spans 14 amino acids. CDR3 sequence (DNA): TGTGCCAGCAGCTTAGCGCAGGTCAGCGAGACCCAGTACTTC. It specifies CASSLAQVSETQYF.

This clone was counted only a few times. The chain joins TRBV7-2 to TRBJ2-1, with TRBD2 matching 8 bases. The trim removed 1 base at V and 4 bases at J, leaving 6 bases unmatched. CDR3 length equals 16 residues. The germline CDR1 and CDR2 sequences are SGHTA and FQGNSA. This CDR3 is CASSLEGTSVYNEQFF. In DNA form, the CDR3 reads TGTGCCAGCAGCTTAGAGGGGACTAGTGTTTACAATGAGCAGTTCTTC.

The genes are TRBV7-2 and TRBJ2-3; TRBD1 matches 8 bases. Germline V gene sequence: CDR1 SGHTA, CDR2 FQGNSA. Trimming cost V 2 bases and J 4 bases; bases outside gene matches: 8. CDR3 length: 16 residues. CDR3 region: CASSLYWTGFSDTQYF. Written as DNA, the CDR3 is TGTGCCAGCAGCTTATATTGGACAGGGTTCTCAGATACGCAGTATTTT.

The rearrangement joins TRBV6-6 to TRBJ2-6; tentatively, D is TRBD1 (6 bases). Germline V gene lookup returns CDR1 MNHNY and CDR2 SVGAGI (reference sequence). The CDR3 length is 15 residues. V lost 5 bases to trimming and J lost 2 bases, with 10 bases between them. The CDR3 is CASSTRGAGANVLTF. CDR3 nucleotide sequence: TGTGCCAGCAGTACCAGGGGAGCTGGGGCCAACGTCCTGACTTTC.

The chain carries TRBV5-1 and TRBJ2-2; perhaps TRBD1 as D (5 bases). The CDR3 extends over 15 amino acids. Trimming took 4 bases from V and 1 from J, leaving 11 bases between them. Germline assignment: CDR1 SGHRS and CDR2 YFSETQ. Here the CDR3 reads CASSDLTGNTGELFF. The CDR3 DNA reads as TGCGCCAGCAGCGACCTAACAGGGAACACCGGGGAGCTGTTTTTT.

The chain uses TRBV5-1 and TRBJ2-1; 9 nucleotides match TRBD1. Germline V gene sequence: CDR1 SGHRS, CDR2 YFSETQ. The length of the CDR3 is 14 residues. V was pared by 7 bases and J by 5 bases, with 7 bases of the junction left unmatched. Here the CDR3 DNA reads TGCGCCAGCGCCCACCGGACAGGGGACAATGAGCAGTTCTTC. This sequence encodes CASAHRTGDNEQFF. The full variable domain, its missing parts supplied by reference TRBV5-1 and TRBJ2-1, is KAGVTQTPRYLIKTRGQQVTLSCSPISGHRSVSWYQQTPGQGLQFLFEYFSETQRNKGNFPGRFSGRQFSNSRSEMNVSTLELGDSALYLCASAHRTGDNEQFFGPGTRLTVL.

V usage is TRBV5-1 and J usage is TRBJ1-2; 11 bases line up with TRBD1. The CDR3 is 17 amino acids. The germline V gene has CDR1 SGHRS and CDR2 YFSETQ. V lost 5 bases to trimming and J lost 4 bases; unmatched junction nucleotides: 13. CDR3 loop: CASSERRGTGGTYGYTF. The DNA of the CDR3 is TGCGCCAGCAGTGAGAGACGCGGGACAGGGGGAACCTATGGCTACACCTTC. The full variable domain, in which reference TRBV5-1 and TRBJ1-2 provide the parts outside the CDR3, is KAGVTQTPRYLIKTRGQQVTLSCSPISGHRSVSWYQQTPGQGLQFLFEYFSETQRNKGNFPGRFSGRQFSNSRSEMNVSTLELGDSALYLCASSERRGTGGTYGYTFGSGTRLTVV.

The CDR3 is CASSYKGGGGYTF. CDR3 coding DNA: TGTGCCAGCAGTTATAAAGGCGGAGGTGGCTACACCTTC. The genes are TRBV6-6 and TRBJ1-2; D gene ambiguous. Trimming cost V 3 bases and J 7 bases, with 12 bases left between them. Germline CDR1 reads MNHNY; CDR2 reads SVGAGI (reference sequence). This CDR3 has 13 residues.

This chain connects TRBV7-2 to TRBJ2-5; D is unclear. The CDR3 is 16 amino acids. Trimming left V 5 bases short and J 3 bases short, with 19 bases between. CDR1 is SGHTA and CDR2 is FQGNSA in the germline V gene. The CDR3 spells CASSEERTPTEETQYF. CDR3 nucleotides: TGTGCCAGCAGCGAGGAGCGCACGCCTACGGAAGAGACCCAGTACTTC. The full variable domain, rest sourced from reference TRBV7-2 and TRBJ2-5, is GAGVSQSPSNKVTEKGKDVELRCDPISGHTALYWYRQSLGQGLEFLIYFQGNSAPDKSGLPSDRFSAERTGGSVSTLTIQRTQQEDSAVYLCASSEERTPTEETQYFGPGTRLLVL.

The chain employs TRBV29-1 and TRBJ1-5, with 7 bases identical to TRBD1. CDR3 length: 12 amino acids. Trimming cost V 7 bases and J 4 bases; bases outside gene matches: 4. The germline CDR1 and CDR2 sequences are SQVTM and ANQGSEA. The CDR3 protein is CSARDSNQPQHF. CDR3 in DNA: TGCAGCGCTCGGGACAGTAATCAGCCCCAGCATTTT.

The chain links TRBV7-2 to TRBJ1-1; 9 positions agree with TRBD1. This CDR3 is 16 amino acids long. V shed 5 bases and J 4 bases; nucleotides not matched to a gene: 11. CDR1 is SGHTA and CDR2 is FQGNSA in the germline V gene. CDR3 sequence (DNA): TGTGCCAGCAGCGCCCAAAGGACAGGGGTGGGCACTGAAGCTTTCTTT. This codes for CASSAQRTGVGTEAFF.

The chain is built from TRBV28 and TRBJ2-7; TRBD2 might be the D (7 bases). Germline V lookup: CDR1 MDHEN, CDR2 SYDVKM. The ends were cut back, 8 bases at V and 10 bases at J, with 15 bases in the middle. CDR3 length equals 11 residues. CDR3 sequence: CASHAWGGQYF. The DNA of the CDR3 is TGTGCCAGCCACGCCTGGGGGGGCCAGTACTTC.

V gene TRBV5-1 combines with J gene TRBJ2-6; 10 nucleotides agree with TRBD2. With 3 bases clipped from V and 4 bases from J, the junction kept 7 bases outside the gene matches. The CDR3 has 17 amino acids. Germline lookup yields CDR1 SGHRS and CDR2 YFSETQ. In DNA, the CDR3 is TGCGCCAGCAGCTCCCTAGCGGGGGAAACCGGGGCCAACGTCCTGACTTTC. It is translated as CASSSLAGETGANVLTF.

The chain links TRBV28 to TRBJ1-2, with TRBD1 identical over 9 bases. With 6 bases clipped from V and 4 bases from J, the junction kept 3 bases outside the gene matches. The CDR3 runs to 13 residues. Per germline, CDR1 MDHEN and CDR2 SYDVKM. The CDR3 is CASRQGAFYGYTF. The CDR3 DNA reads TGTGCCAGCAGACAGGGGGCTTTCTATGGCTACACCTTC.